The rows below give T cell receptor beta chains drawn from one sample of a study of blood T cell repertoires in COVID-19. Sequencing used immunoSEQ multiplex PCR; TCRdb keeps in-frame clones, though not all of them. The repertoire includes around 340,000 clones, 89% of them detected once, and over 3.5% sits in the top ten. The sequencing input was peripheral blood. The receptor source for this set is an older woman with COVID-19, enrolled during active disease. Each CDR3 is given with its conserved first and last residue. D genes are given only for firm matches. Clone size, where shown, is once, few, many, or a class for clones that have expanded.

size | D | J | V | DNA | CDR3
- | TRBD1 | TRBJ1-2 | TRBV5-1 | TGCGCCAGCAGCTTGGAAGGGACAGGGTACTATGGCTACACCTTC | CASSLEGTGYYGYTF
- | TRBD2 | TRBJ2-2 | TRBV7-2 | TGTGCCAGCAGCTTTAGCGGGGGCACCGGGGAGCTGTTTTTT | CASSFSGGTGELFF
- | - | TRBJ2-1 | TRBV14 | TGTGCCAGCAGGTCTCGCGGGGCCCAATACAATGAGCAGTTCTTC | CASRSRGAQYNEQFF
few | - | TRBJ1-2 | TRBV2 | TGTGCCAGCAGTGATACTGCTGGCAGGGCTCATGGCTACACCTTC | CASSDTAGRAHGYTF
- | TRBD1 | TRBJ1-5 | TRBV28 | TGTGCCAGCAGACCAGGACAGGGGTGGCAGCCCCAGCATTTT | CASRPGQGWQPQHF
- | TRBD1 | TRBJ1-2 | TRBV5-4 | TGTGCCAGCAGCCTGACAGGGCCAAATGGCTACACCTTC | CASSLTGPNGYTF
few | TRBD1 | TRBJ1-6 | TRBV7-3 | TGTGCCAGCAGCACGACAGGGACGAATTCACCCCTCCACTTT | CASSTTGTNSPLHF
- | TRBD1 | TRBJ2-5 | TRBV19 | TGTGCCAGTAGTAAACGACAGGGGGGCGAGACCCAGTACTTC | CASSKRQGGETQYF
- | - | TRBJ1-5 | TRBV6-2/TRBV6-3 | TGTGCCAGCAGTTACGGAAGGGGTGGCAATCAGCCCCAGCATTTT | CASSYGRGGNQPQHF
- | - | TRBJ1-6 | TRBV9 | TGTGCCAGCAGCGTAGATGCGGGATATTCTTATAATTCACCCCTCCACTTT | CASSVDAGYSYNSPLHF
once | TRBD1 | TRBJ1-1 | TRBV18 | TGTGCCAGCTCACCTTTAGGACAGGGTGAGGCTGAAGCTTTCTTT | CASSPLGQGEAEAFF
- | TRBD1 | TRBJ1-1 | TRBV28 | TGTGCCAGCATTTTGTCGACAGGGGCGACTGAAGCTTTCTTT | CASILSTGATEAFF
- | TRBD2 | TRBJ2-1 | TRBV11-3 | TGTGCCAGCAGCTTAGGTCCGGGGAGGGACCGCAATGAGCAGTTCTTC | CASSLGPGRDRNEQFF
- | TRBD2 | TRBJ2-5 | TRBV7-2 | TGTGCCAGCAGCTTACGGCGGGGGAACCAAGAGACCCAGTACTTC | CASSLRRGNQETQYF
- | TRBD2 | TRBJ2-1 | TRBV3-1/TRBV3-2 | TGTGCCAGCCGTACTAGCGGGGGGGCCGATGAGCAGTTCTTC | CASRTSGGADEQFF
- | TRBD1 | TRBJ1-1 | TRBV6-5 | TGTGCCAGCAGGAAACAGGGGGCGACTGAAGCTTTCTTT | CASRKQGATEAFF
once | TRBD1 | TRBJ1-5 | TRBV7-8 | TGTGCCAGCAGCTTAGCAGGGGGCAGCAATCAGCCCCAGCATTTT | CASSLAGGSNQPQHF
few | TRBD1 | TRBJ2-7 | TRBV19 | TGTGCCAGTAAACGGACAGGGAACTCCTACGAGCAGTACTTC | CASKRTGNSYEQYF
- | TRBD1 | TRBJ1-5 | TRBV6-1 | TGTGCCAGCACTCTAACAGGGGCCCACCAGCCCCAGCATTTT | CASTLTGAHQPQHF
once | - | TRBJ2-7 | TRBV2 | TGTGCCAGCAGTGAAGTCAGGACCTACGAGCAGTACTTC | CASSEVRTYEQYF
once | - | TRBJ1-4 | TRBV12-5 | TGTGCTAGTGGGGACACAGGGATCGATGAAAAACTGTTTTTT | CASGDTGIDEKLFF
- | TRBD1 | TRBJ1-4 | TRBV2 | TGTGCCAGCAGTGAAGCTGGGACAGGGAGGTTTTTT | CASSEAGTGRFF
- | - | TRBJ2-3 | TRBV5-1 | TGCGCCAGCAGCTTGATCTCCAGTACGCAGTATTTT | CASSLISSTQYF
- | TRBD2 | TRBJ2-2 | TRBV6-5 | TGTGCCAGCAGCCTCGGGGGGGTTAACACCGGGGAGCTGTTTTTT | CASSLGGVNTGELFF
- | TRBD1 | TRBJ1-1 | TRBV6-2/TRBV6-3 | TGTGCCAGCAGTCTTGCCGGGACAGGGTACCCTGAAGCTTTCTTT | CASSLAGTGYPEAFF
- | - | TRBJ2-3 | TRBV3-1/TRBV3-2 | TGTGCCAGCAGCCAAGATGGACGCCCCAAGACTAATCCGCAGTATTTT | CASSQDGRPKTNPQYF
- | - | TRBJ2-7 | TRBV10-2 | TGCGCCAGCAGCCTGACAGACACCTACGAGCAGTACTTC | CASSLTDTYEQYF
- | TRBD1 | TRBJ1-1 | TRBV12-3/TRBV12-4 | TGTGCGACTAACTCCGGGACAGGGACTGAAGCTTTCTTT | CATNSGTGTEAFF
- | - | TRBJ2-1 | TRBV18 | TGTGCCAGCTCACCAGCGGGGCCCTCCTACAATGAGCAGTTCTTC | CASSPAGPSYNEQFF
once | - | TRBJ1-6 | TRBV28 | TGTGCCAGCAGGATCGGGGAGGGACGGCATAATTCACCCCTCCACTTT | CASRIGEGRHNSPLHF
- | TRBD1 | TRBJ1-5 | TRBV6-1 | TGTGCCAGCAGTGAAGGGGGACAGGGTTTCAGTCAGCCCCAGCATTTT | CASSEGGQGFSQPQHF
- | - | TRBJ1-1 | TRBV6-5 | TGTGCCAGCAGGGGTCCGGGGGACACTGAAGCTTTCTTT | CASRGPGDTEAFF
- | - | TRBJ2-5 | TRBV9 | TGTGCCAGCAGCCACGGAGGGGGCTATCAAACCCAGTACTTC | CASSHGGGYQTQYF
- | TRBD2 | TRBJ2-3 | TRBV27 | TGTGCCAGCAGTCAAGGACTAGCGGTAACAGATACGCAGTATTTT | CASSQGLAVTDTQYF
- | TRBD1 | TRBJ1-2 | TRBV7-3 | TGTGCCAGCAGCTTTGACAGGGACGCTGGCTACACCTTC | CASSFDRDAGYTF
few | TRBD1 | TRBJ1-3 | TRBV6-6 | TGTGCCAGCAGTTACAAGGGACAGGGAAACACCATATATTTT | CASSYKGQGNTIYF
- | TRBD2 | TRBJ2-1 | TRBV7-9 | TGTGCCAGCAGCCGGGGACTAGCGGGGGTAGGTGAGCAGTTCTTC | CASSRGLAGVGEQFF
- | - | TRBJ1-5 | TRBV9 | TGTGCCAGCAGCGCCGGAGGGGACCGTGGAACGTATAGCAATCAGCCCCAGCATTTT | CASSAGGDRGTYSNQPQHF
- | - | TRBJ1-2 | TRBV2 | TGTGCCAGCAGCGATACAGGATACTATGGCTACACCTTC | CASSDTGYYGYTF
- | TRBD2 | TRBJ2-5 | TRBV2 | TGTGCCAGCAGTGGTAGCGGGGGGTCGGAGACCCAGTACTTC | CASSGSGGSETQYF
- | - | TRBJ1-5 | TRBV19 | TGTGCCAGTACCCTCGGGGGGTTATCGTTGTGGGGCCAGCCCCAGCATTTT | CASTLGGLSLWGQPQHF
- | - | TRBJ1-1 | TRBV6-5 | TGTGCCAGCAGCTACCGGCAGGGGCGACTGACTGAAGCTTTCTTT | CASSYRQGRLTEAFF
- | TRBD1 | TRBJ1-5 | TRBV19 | TGTGCCAGTAGGCGGGACAGGGTAGGTCAGCCCCAGCATTTT | CASRRDRVGQPQHF
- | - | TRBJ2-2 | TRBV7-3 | TGTGCCAGCAGCGAGAAACCAACAGGGTCCACCGGGGAGCTGTTTTTT | CASSEKPTGSTGELFF
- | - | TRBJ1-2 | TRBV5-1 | TGCGCCAGCAGCTTGGGTCAACAGGGCTCCGGTGGCTACACCTTC | CASSLGQQGSGGYTF
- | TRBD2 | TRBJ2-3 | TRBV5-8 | TGTGCCAGCAGCCTTCTCGCGGGGGGGGTAGATACGCAGTATTTT | CASSLLAGGVDTQYF
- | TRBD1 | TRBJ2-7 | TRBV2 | TGTGCCAGCAGTACTCGGACAGGGGGGGTGTACGAGCAGTACTTC | CASSTRTGGVYEQYF
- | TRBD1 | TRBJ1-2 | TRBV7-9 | TGTGCCAGCAGCCCGGGACCGGGACAGGGGCCTCCCGTCTATGGCTACACCTTC | CASSPGPGQGPPVYGYTF
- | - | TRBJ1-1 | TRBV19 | TGTGCCAGTAGTAGCACTAGGGCGAACACTGAAGCTTTCTTT | CASSSTRANTEAFF
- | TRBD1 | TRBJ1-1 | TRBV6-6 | TGTGCCAGCAGTCAAGGACAGGGGAGGAAAGCTTTCTTT | CASSQGQGRKAFF